Below are 8 T cell receptor beta chains sequenced from a single sample in a study of type 1 regulatory T cells. What these receptors recognize is not known. TCRdb used MiXCR to reprocess the reads, holding one entry per CDR3 protein. The sample has under 75,000 distinct CDR3 sequences; around 21% are singletons. Whole-study results and caveats: Tr1 cells had a more restricted TCR repertoire than non-Tr1 cells.

Source material: cultured type 1 regulatory T (Tr1) cells, either the whole culture or a sorted fraction (not recorded which). The receptors were sampled from a human donor in good health.

In regard to this clonotype: Relative to the germline gene, one junction end is altered; a read error may explain this. The chain uses TRBV25-1 and TRBJ2-2; D might be TRBD2 (6 bases). CDR3 length: 13 amino acids. Germline V gives CDR1 MGHDK, CDR2 SYGVNS. The chain's CDR3 is CASPGLHDGEPFF. CDR3 bases: TGTGCCAGCCCGGGACTCCACGATGGGGAGCCGTTTTTT.

The rearrangement links TRBV7-2 to TRBJ2-7, with D unresolved. The CDR3 runs to 14 residues. The ends were cut back, 3 bases at V and 2 bases at J, with 11 bases in the middle. The germline gives CDR1 SGHTA, CDR2 FQGNSA. In nucleotides, the CDR3 is TGTGCCAGCAGCTTTGGGATGTCAACCTACGAGCAGTACTTC. Residues: CASSFGMSTYEQYF.

Only a few counts were recorded for this clonotype. This sequence joins TRBV29-1 and TRBJ2-1; tentatively, D is TRBD1 (6 bases). The CDR3 is made up of 14 amino acids. V lost 7 bases, J lost 6 bases, and 19 bases lay in between. CDR1 and CDR2 (germline): SQVTM, ANQGSEA. For the CDR3, the DNA is TGCAGCGCAAACCCGATGCAGGGGATCAATGAGCAGTTCTTC. Translating it yields CSANPMQGINEQFF.

This clonotype was detected a few times. The V gene is TRBV12-3 or TRBV12-4, the J gene TRBJ2-3, with a possible D match to TRBD2 (6 bases). The CDR3 is made up of 13 amino acids. Trimming pared 5 bases from V and 3 bases from J, leaving 9 bases between. CDR3 loop: CASSRDWTDTQYF. In DNA form, the CDR3 reads TGTGCCAGCAGTCGGGACTGGACAGATACGCAGTATTTT.

The chain couples TRBV18 to TRBJ2-5, with no clear D. V was pared by 5 bases and J by 3 bases, with 10 bases between. This CDR3 region has 13 residues. In germline, CDR1 is KGHSH, CDR2 LQKENI. The CDR3 region is CASSGVTKETQYF. CDR3 nucleotides: TGTGCCAGCTCAGGGGTGACGAAAGAGACCCAGTACTTC.

This clonotype has a handful of counts. This chain uses TRBV6-1 with TRBJ2-7; TRBD2 might be the D (6 bases). This CDR3 comprises 13 residues. Trimming took off 5 bases at V and 1 base at J, with 9 bases between the two ends. Germline CDR1 reads MNHNS; CDR2 reads SASEGT. CDR3: CASSRGKSYEQYF. CDR3 DNA: TGTGCCAGCAGTCGGGGGAAATCCTACGAGCAGTACTTC.

The gene calls are TRBV12-3 or TRBV12-4 and TRBJ1-2; D ambiguous. This CDR3 spans 13 amino acids. The V and J ends lost 4 bases and 4 bases respectively, with 10 bases between them. The CDR3 reads CASSSGQVYGYTF. CDR3 nucleotides: TGTGCCAGCAGTTCGGGTCAGGTCTATGGCTACACCTTC.

The V gene is TRBV7-2, the J gene TRBJ2-5, with 7 positions matching TRBD1. V was clipped by 4 bases and J by 1 base; unmatched bases: 9. The CDR3 length is 16 residues. Germline V gene data show CDR1 as SGHTA and CDR2 as FQGNSA. The CDR3 spells CASSSRTGLGQETQYF. The CDR3 DNA reads as TGTGCCAGCAGCTCGCGGACAGGATTGGGCCAAGAGACCCAGTACTTC.